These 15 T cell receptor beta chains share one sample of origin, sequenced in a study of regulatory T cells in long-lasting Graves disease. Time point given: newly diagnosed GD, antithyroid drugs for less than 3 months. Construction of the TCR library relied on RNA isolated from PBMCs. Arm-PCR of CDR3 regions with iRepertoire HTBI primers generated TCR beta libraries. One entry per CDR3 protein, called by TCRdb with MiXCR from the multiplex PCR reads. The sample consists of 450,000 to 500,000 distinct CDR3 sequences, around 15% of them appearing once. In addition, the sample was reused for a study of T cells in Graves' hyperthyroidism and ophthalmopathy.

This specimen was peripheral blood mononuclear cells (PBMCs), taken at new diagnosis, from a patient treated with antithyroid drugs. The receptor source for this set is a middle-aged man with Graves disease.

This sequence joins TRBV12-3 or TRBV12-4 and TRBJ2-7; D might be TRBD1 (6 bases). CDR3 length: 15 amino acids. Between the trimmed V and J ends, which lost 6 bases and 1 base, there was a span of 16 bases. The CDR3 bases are TGTGCCAGCAGCACCGGACAGTTGGGGTCCTACGAGCAGTACTTC. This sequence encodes CASSTGQLGSYEQYF.

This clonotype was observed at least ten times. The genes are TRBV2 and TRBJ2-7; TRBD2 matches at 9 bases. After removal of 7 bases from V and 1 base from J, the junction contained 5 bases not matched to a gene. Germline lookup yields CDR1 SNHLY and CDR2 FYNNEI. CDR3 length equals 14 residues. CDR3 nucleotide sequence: TGTGCCAGCACAAGCGGGAGGACATCCTACGAGCAGTACTTC. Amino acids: CASTSGRTSYEQYF. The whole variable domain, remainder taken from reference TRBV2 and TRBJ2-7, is EPEVTQTPSHQVTQMGQEVILRCVPISNHLYFYWYRQILGQKVEFLVSFYNNEISEKSEIFDDQFSVERPDGSNFTLKIRSTKLEDSAMYFCASTSGRTSYEQYFGPGTRLTVT.

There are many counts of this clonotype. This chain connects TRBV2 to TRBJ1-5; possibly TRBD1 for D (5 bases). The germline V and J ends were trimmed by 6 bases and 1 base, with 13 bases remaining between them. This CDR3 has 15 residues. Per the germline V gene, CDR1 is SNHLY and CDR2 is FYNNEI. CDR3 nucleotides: TGTGCCAGCAGCTATTGGGGACGGAGCAATCAGCCCCAGCATTTT. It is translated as CASSYWGRSNQPQHF.

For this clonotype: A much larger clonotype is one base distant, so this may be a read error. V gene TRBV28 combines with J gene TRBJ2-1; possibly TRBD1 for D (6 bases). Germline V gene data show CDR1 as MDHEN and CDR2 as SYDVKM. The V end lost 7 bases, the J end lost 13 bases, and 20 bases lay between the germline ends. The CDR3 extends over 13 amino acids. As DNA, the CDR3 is TGTGCCAGCACCGTGGGGGCCGGCAAGACCCAGTTCTTC. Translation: CASTVGAGKTQFF.

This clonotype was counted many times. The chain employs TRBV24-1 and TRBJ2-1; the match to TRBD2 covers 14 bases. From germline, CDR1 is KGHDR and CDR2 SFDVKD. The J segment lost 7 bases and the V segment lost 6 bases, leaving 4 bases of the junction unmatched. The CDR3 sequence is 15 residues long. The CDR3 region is CATSSRTSGRNEQFF. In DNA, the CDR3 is TGTGCCACCAGTTCTCGGACTAGCGGGAGGAATGAGCAGTTCTTC.

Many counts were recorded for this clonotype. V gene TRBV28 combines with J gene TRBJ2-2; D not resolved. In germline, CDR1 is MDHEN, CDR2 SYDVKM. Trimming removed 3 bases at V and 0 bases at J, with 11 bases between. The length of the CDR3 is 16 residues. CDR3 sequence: CASSFGWAANTGELFF. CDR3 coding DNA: TGTGCCAGCAGTTTTGGTTGGGCAGCGAACACCGGGGAGCTGTTTTTT.

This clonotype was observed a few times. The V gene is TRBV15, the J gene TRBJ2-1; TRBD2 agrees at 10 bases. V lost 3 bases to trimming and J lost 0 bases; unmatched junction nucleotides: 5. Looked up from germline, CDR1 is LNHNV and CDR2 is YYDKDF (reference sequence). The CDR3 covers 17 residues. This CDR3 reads CATSRESGGGSYNEQFF. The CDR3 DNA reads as TGTGCCACCAGCAGGGAAAGCGGGGGGGGCTCCTACAATGAGCAGTTCTTC.

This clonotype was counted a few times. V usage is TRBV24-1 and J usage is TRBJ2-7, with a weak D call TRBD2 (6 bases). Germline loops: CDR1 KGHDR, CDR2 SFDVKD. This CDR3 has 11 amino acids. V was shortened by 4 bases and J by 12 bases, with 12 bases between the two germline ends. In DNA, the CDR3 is TGTGCCACCAGTGACACCGGGACTTGGTACTTC. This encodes CATSDTGTWYF.

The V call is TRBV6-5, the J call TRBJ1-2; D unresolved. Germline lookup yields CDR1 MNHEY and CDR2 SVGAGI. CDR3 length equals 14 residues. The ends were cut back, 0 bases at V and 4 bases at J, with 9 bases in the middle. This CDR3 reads CASSYSRTAYGYTF. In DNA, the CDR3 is TGTGCCAGCAGTTACTCGAGAACAGCCTATGGCTACACCTTC.

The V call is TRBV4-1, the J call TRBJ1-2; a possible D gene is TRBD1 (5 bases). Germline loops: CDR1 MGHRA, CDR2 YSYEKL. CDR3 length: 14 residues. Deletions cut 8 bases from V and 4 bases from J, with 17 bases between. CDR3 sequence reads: CASSLMGQAYGYTF. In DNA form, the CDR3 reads TGCGCCAGCTCCTTGATGGGGCAGGCCTATGGCTACACCTTC.

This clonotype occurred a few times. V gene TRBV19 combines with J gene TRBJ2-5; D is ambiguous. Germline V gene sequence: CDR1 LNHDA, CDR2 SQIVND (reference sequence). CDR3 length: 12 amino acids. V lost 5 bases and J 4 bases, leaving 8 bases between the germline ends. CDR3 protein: CASSSMGETQYF. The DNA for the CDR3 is TGTGCCAGTAGTTCAATGGGAGAGACCCAGTACTTC. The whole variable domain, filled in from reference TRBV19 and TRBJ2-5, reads DGGITQSPKYLFRKEGQNVTLSCEQNLNHDAMYWYRQDPGQGLRLIYYSQIVNDFQKGDIAEGYSVSREKKESFPLTVTSAQKNPTAFYLCASSSMGETQYFGPGTRLLVL.

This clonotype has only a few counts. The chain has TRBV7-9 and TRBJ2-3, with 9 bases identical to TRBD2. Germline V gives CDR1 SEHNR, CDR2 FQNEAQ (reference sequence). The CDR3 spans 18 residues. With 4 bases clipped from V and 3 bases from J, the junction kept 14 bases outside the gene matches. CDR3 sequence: CASSSTFLRAGGTDTQYF. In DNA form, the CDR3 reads TGTGCCAGCAGCTCTACCTTCCTTAGGGCGGGAGGGACAGATACGCAGTATTTT.

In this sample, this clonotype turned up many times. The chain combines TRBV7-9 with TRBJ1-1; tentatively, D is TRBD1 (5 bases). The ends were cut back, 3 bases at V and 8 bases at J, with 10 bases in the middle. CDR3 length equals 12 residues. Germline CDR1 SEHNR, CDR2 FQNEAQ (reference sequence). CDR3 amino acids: CASSFPGQEAFF. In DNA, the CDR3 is TGTGCCAGCAGCTTCCCCGGACAAGAAGCTTTCTTT.

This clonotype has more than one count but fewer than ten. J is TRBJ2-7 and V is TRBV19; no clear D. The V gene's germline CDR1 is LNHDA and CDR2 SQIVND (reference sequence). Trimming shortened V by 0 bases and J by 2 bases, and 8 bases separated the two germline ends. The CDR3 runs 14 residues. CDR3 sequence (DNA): TGTGCCAGTAGTATAGAAGCCTGGACCTACGAGCAGTACTTC. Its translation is CASSIEAWTYEQYF.

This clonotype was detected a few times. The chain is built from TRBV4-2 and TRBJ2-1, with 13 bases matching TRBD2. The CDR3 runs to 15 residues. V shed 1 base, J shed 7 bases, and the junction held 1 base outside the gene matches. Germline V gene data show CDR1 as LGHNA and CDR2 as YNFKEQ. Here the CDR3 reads CASSQGTSGRNEQFF. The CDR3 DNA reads TGTGCCAGCAGCCAAGGGACTAGCGGGAGAAATGAGCAGTTCTTC.